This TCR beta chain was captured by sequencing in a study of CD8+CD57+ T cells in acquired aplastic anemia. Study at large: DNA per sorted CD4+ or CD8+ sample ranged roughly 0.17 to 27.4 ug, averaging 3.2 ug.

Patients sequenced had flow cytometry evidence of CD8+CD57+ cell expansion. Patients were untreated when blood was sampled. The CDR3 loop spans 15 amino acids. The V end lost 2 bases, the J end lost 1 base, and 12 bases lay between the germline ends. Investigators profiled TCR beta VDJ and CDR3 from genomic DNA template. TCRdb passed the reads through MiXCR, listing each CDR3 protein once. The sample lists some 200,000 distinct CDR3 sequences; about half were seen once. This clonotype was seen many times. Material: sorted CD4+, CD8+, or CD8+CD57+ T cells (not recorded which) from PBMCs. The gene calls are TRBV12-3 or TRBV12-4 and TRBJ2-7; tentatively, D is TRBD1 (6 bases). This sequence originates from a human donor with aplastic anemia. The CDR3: CASSLREQGSYEQYF. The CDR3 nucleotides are TGTGCCAGCAGTTTAAGGGAACAGGGTTCCTACGAGCAGTACTTC.